Listed below are T cell receptor beta chains from one sample, sequenced in a study of T cells expressing NK-cell markers. TCRdb re-called the 5' RACE reads and catalogs CDR3 proteins one per entry, DNA excluded. The sample's table shows some 110,000 distinct CDR3 sequences. The sequencing sample was made of blood T cells: a sorted CD56 or NKG2C T cell subset, CD4+ or CD8+ T cells, or bulk PBMC T cells (not recorded which). Receptor source: a woman between 18 and 69 years old in good health. CDR3s include the opening cysteine and the closing phenylalanine or tryptophan.

TRBV19	TRBJ2-1	CASTWTANDNEQFF
TRBV12-3/TRBV12-4	TRBJ2-7	CASSQLVGDASYEQYF
TRBV20-1	TRBJ2-2	CSAPDGDFGELFF
TRBV2	TRBJ2-1	CASSENWSYNEQFF
TRBV27	TRBJ1-5	CASSDPNQPQHF
TRBV20-1	TRBJ1-5	CSASFPNQPQHF
TRBV4-3	TRBJ2-1	CASSPRTSGSDNEQFF
TRBV6-2/TRBV6-3	TRBJ2-1	CASCYPVGAYNEQFF
TRBV9	TRBJ1-3	CASGAGAGGNTIYF
TRBV4-3	TRBJ1-2	CASSQENGKVSNYGYTF
TRBV6-1	TRBJ1-1	CASSRTTMNTEAFF
TRBV3-1	TRBJ1-3	CASSQDLRPSIGNTIYF
TRBV20-1	TRBJ2-5	CSEKKAEETQYF